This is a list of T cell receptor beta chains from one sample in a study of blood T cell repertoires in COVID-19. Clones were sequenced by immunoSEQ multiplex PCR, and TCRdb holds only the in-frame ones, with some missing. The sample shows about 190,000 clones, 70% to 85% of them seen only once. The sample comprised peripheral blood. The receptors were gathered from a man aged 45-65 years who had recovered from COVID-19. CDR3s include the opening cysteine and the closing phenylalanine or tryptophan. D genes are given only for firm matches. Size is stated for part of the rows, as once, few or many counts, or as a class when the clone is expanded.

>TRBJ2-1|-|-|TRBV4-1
TGCGCCAGCAGCCGCCACCTGAGACTAGGAATCTCAAATGAGCAGTTCTTC
CASSRHLRLGISNEQFF
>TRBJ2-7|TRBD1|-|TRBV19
TGTGCCAGTAGCGGACAGGGTTTGCTCGAGCAGTACTTC
CASSGQGLLEQYF
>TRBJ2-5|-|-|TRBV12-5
TGTGCTAGTGGTTTGGGTCACTCCGGGGAGACCCAGTACTTC
CASGLGHSGETQYF
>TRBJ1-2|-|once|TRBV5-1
TGCGCCAGCAGCTTGTTTAACAGGGAAGAGGGCTACACCTTC
CASSLFNREEGYTF
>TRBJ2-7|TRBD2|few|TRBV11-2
TGTGCCAGCAGCTCGGGACTACCCTACGAGCAGTACTTC
CASSSGLPYEQYF
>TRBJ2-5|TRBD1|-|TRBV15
TGTGCCACCAGCAGAGCCGGGACAGGGGCCGAGACCCAGTACTTC
CATSRAGTGAETQYF
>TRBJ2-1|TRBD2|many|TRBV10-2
TGCGCCAGCAGCCCGGGACTAGCGGGAAACAATGAGCAGTTCTTC
CASSPGLAGNNEQFF
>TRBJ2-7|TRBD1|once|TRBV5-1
TGCGCCAGCAGCTTGGTCCCCCTAGACAGGGGCAACTACGAGCAGTACTTC
CASSLVPLDRGNYEQYF
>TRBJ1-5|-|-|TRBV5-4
TGTGCCAGCAGCTTGGACCTAAGGGAGGGTCAGCCCCAGCATTTT
CASSLDLREGQPQHF
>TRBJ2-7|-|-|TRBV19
TGTGCCACCTCCCTCGCGGGTCGAACCTACGAGCAGTACTTC
CATSLAGRTYEQYF
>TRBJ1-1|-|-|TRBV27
TGTGCCAGCAGTTTATACCAGGGGCCTGAAGCTTTCTTT
CASSLYQGPEAFF
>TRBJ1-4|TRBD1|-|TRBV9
TGTGCCAGCAGCGTAGGACAGGGGGCCGGTGAAAAACTGTTTTTT
CASSVGQGAGEKLFF
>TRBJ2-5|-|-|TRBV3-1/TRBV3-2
TGTGCCAGCAGCCAAGGAGACAGGCCCGAGACCCAGTACTTC
CASSQGDRPETQYF
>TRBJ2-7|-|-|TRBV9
TGTGCCAGCAGCGTAGGGACAGCAACCTACGAGCAGTACTTC
CASSVGTATYEQYF
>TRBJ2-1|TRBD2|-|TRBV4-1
TGCGCCAGCAGCCAACCTCAGCGGGGAATGAGTAAGAATGAGCAGTTCTTC
CASSQPQRGMSKNEQFF
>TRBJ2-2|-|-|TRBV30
TGTGCCTGGAGGCAACACCCCGGGGAGCTGTTTTTT
CAWRQHPGELFF
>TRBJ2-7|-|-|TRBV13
TGTGCCAGCAATCGTGGCAGGGTAGTTTACGAGCAGTACTTC
CASNRGRVVYEQYF
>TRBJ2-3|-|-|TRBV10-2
TGCGCCAGCAGTTTCTCCGATACGCAGTATTTT
CASSFSDTQYF
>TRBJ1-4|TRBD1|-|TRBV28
TGTGCCAGCAGTTTACCACAGGGGGTCGGAGAAAAACTGTTTTTT
CASSLPQGVGEKLFF
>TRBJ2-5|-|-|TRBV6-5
TGTGCCAGCAACACAGGTTCGGAAGAGACCCAGTACTTC
CASNTGSEETQYF
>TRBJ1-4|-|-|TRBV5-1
TGCGCCAGCAGCTTGCGCCCTAGGACAATAGGTTCTGCAACTAATGAAAAACTGTTTTTT
CASSLRPRTIGSATNEKLFF
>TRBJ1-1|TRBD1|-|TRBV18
TGTGCCAGCTCACCTGGGACAGGGAGAGCCGAAGCTTTCTTT
CASSPGTGRAEAFF
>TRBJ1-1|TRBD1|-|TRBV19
TGTGCCAGTAGTAGGTTAGGACAGGGGAACACTGAAGCTTTCTTT
CASSRLGQGNTEAFF
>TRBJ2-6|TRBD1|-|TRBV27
TGTGCCAGCAGTTTAGGCAGGGGGCAGGCGGGGGCCAACGTCCTGACTTTC
CASSLGRGQAGANVLTF
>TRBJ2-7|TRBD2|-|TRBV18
TGTGCCAGCTCACCAGCGGGAGGGCCCTCCTACGAGCAGTACTTC
CASSPAGGPSYEQYF
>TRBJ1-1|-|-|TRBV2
TGTGCCAGCAGTGCAAGACAGGAGAGCACTGAAGCTTTCTTT
CASSARQESTEAFF
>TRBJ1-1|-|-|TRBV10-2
TGCGCCAGCAGTGAGAGGGCAGGGGAGAACACTGAAGCTTTCTTT
CASSERAGENTEAFF
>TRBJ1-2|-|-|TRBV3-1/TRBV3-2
TGTGCCAGCAGCCAAGACATGTCCAGGCCCGGGGTCTACACCTTC
CASSQDMSRPGVYTF
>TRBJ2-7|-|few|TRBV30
TGTGCCTGGAGTGTCGGTAGCATCTACGAGCAGTACTTC
CAWSVGSIYEQYF
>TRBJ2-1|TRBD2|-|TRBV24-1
TGTGCCACCAGTTTGTCAGCGGGAACGGGTGAGCAGTTCTTC
CATSLSAGTGEQFF
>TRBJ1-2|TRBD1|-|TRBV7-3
TGTGCCAGACGATCCGGGACAGGGAATAACTATGGCTACACCTTC
CARRSGTGNNYGYTF